This T cell receptor (beta chain) was recovered during a study of T cell repertoires in cytomegalovirus infection. Study details: Recently identified HLA-C-restricted CMV epitopes were among the peptides used. In public TCR beta signatures, there were indications of both CMV infection and matching HLA type. Points from the study as a whole: CMV-specific TCR beta clonotypes restricted by HLA-C were the ones dominating the ex vivo response. Identification of carriers of CMV plus the relevant HLA was performed using cumulative public TCR beta family frequency.

In TCRdb, the reads were re-called with MiXCR into one record per CDR3 protein. This table has approximately 100,000 distinct CDR3 sequences, roughly 41% appearing once. This clonotype was detected once. Its specificity is unknown. This CDR3 has 15 residues. Germline V gene sequence: CDR1 KGHDR, CDR2 SFDVKD. J was trimmed by 7 bases and V by 3 bases; bases with no gene match: 5. The sequences come from CD8+ T cells from cultured PBMCs, collected from culture after CMV antigen stimulation. This sequence was found in a human donor in good health (CMV status not recorded). Some clones in this sample may be carry-over from other donors' samples. This chain joins TRBV24-1 and TRBJ2-5, with 12 nucleotides matching TRBD2. Here the CDR3 reads CATSDRTSGEVTQYF. The CDR3 nucleotides are TGTGCCACCAGTGATAGGACTAGCGGGGAGGTGACCCAGTACTTC.